This T cell receptor (beta chain) was sequenced during a study of T cell responses to AZD1222 COVID-19 vaccine. Measured with immunoSEQ multiplex PCR; TCRdb has only the in-frame clones, and not every one. Among over 130,000 clones, approximately 90% were seen once, and the ten largest hold roughly 4%. To note about this clone: The antigen is unknown.

Findings of the study overall: Vaccine-related CD4 TCRs covered spike, predominating at 160-218 and 743-854. Among those given AZD1222, only five to seven were seropositive at baseline.

Source: peripheral blood, taken 28 days after the second AZD1222 dose. This TCR was sampled from an adult who received the AZD1222 COVID-19 vaccine.

In nucleotides, the CDR3 is TGTGCCAGCAGCTTAGGACGGGAGGGCGGGGATGAGCAGTTCTTC. Its protein product is CASSLGREGGDEQFF. This rearrangement joins TRBV11-3 to TRBJ2-1, with 8 nucleotides matching TRBD2. With 1 base clipped from V and 8 bases from J, the junction kept 7 bases outside the gene matches. The CDR3 extends over 15 amino acids. Looked up from germline, CDR1 is SGHNT and CDR2 is YENEEA.